The TCR beta chain under discussion was sequenced for a study of blood T cell repertoires in COVID-19. Assay: immunoSEQ multiplex PCR; the TCRdb copy retains only in-frame clones and omits some. Of some 150,000 clones in the sample, approximately 88% were seen once. Trimming removed 6 bases at V and 0 bases at J, with 20 bases between. The CDR3 is 17 residues long. CDR1 and CDR2 from the germline V gene are LGHDT and YNNKEL (reference sequence). The sequence came from a man in his 70s with acute or convalescent COVID-19. Input material: peripheral blood. The chain links TRBV3-1 (or the pseudogene TRBV3-2) to TRBJ1-1, with D perhaps matching TRBD1 (5 bases). CDR3 nucleotides: TGTGCCAGCAGTCCCCGAGTTGGGGGGTGGATGAACACTGAAGCTTTCTTT. It translates to CASSPRVGGWMNTEAFF.